These 26 T cell receptor beta chains originate from one sample sequenced in a study of identical twins. TCRdb independently ran MiXCR on the 5' RACE reads; one entry per CDR3 protein. The data hold hundreds of thousands of distinct CDR3 sequences, with under 9% observed a single time. A further study also used this sample, focusing on yellow fever vaccine responses in identical twins.

Sequencing input: PBMCs. Receptors were obtained from a woman younger than 35 in good health.

This clonotype showed up just a few times. V usage is TRBV28 and J usage is TRBJ2-5; 8 nucleotides agree with TRBD1. The CDR3 contains 19 residues. Germline V gives CDR1 MDHEN, CDR2 SYDVKM. The junction had 21 bases not matched to a gene; V was cut back by 2 bases and J by 7 bases. The CDR3 DNA sequence: TGTGCCAGCAGTTTACGCTCTCCCCAGGGGGCGGAACCTGGTGGGACCCAGTACTTC. Residues: CASSLRSPQGAEPGGTQYF.

This chain uses TRBV28 with TRBJ2-7, with a tentative D call TRBD2 (7 bases). Germline V gene sequence: CDR1 MDHEN, CDR2 SYDVKM. The CDR3 consists of 15 residues. V was pared by 6 bases and J by 3 bases, with 18 bases between. CDR3 in DNA: TGTGCCAGCAGCCCGCGGGGGCAGGAGGTCTACGAGCAGTACTTC. Encoded protein: CASSPRGQEVYEQYF.

This clonotype was found a few times. J is TRBJ2-5 and V is TRBV3-1, with TRBD2 matching 7 bases. The CDR3 extends over 14 amino acids. Looked up from germline, CDR1 is LGHDT and CDR2 is YNNKEL (reference sequence). V was clipped by 0 bases and J by 4 bases; unmatched bases: 2. CDR3 in DNA: TGTGCCAGCAGCCAAGATACGGGGGGAGAGACCCAGTACTTC. Protein: CASSQDTGGETQYF.

The chain carries TRBV5-1 and TRBJ2-2, with no clear D. CDR3 length: 14 amino acids. V lost 3 bases and J lost 1, with 7 bases in between. CDR1 and CDR2 (germline): SGHRS, YFSETQ. In DNA, the CDR3 is TGCGCCAGCAGCTCCGAATTGAACACCGGGGAGCTGTTTTTT. Encoded protein: CASSSELNTGELFF.

This clonotype was seen a handful of times. The chain is built from TRBV7-2 and TRBJ2-1; D remains unclear. The CDR3 runs to 12 residues. Germline-derived CDR1 and CDR2 are SGHTA and FQGNSA. V was clipped by 1 base and J by 9 bases, with 7 bases between them. CDR3 loop: CASSLGKIEQFF. The CDR3 DNA reads TGTGCCAGCAGCTTAGGGAAGATTGAGCAGTTCTTC.

This chain links TRBV10-2 with TRBJ2-4, with 8 bases that match TRBD2. V gave up 0 bases and J gave up 5 bases; unmatched junction bases: 18. There are 20 residues in the CDR3. Germline V gives CDR1 WSHSY, CDR2 SAAADI. Written as DNA, the CDR3 is TGCGCCAGCAGTGAGTCGAGTTTATTAGCGGGACCTTCTAGGGAAAACATTCAGTACTTC. Translated: CASSESSLLAGPSRENIQYF.

V gene TRBV12-3 or TRBV12-4 combines with J gene TRBJ2-6; D is unresolved. V was shortened by 8 bases and J by 6 bases, with 11 bases between the two germline ends. This CDR3 contains 13 residues. DNA of the CDR3: TGTGCCAGCTCCGGAGTTGAGGCCAACGTCCTGACTTTC. It yields the protein CASSGVEANVLTF.

This clonotype has only a few counts. The rearrangement uses TRBV16 and TRBJ1-5; tentative D call: TRBD1 (5 bases). V lost 2 bases and J lost 8, with 10 bases in between. Germline assignment: CDR1 KGHSY and CDR2 FQNENV. The CDR3 runs 13 residues. The CDR3 reads CASSQGLGEPQHF. In DNA, the CDR3 is TGTGCCAGCAGCCAAGGACTAGGGGAGCCCCAGCATTTT.

This chain connects TRBV9 to TRBJ1-6, with 7 bases lining up with TRBD1. The CDR3 has 14 amino acids. The V gene's germline CDR1 is SGDLS and CDR2 YYNGEE. The J segment lost 7 bases and the V segment lost 4 bases, leaving 5 bases of the junction unmatched. CDR3 sequence (DNA): TGTGCCAGCAGCCCGGGACAGACCAATTCACCCCTCCACTTT. This translates into CASSPGQTNSPLHF.

This sequence joins TRBV9 and TRBJ2-7; 16 positions agree with TRBD2. V shed 0 bases, J shed 6 bases, and the junction held 6 bases outside the gene matches. The CDR3 covers 17 residues. Germline V gene lookup returns CDR1 SGDLS and CDR2 YYNGEE. The CDR3 region is CASSVEGTSGGAGEQYF. The CDR3 nucleotides are TGTGCCAGCAGCGTAGAAGGGACTAGCGGGGGGGCGGGCGAGCAGTACTTC.

The V call is TRBV7-3, the J call TRBJ2-1, with 9 bases fitting TRBD1. The CDR3 runs 16 residues. CDR1 and CDR2 from the germline V gene are SGHTA and FQGTGA. The J segment lost 4 bases and the V segment lost 3 bases, leaving 7 bases of the junction unmatched. DNA of the CDR3: TGTGCCAGCAGCTTTCTAGGGACAGGGTTATACAATGAGCAGTTCTTC. Amino acids: CASSFLGTGLYNEQFF.

The chain couples TRBV6-1 to TRBJ2-3, with 7 positions matching TRBD2. Germline loops: CDR1 MNHNS, CDR2 SASEGT. J gave up 5 bases and V 7 bases, and 6 bases lay outside the gene matches. This CDR3 region has 13 residues. The CDR3 protein is CASTSGVGDTQYF. As DNA, the CDR3 is TGTGCCAGCACGAGCGGGGTGGGAGATACGCAGTATTTT.

DNA for the CDR3: TGTGCCAGCGGTTCCGGGCTGGGGACCCAGTACTTC. Residues: CASGSGLGTQYF. The genes are TRBV27 and TRBJ2-5, with no clear D. CDR3 length: 12 amino acids. In germline, CDR1 is MNHEY, CDR2 SMNVEV (reference sequence). Trimming shortened V by 8 bases and J by 7 bases, and 14 bases separated the two germline ends.

This clonotype was seen at least ten times. The chain links TRBV12-3 or TRBV12-4 to TRBJ1-5; TRBD1 agrees at 12 bases. This CDR3 region has 16 residues. V shed 4 bases, J shed 6 bases, and the junction held 7 bases outside the gene matches. The CDR3: CASSSSGTGGGQPQHF. DNA of the CDR3: TGTGCCAGCAGTTCCTCCGGGACAGGGGGCGGTCAGCCCCAGCATTTT.

The chain combines TRBV20-1 with TRBJ1-1, with TRBD1 as a possible D gene (5 bases). The V gene's germline CDR1 is DFQATT and CDR2 SNEGSKA (reference sequence). Trimming left V 6 bases short and J 0 bases short, with 14 bases between. The CDR3 spans 14 residues. The CDR3 sequence: CSASSGTVNTEAFF. In nucleotides, the CDR3 is TGCAGTGCGAGCTCCGGGACCGTGAACACTGAAGCTTTCTTT.

This clonotype was counted many times. The chain links TRBV28 to TRBJ2-1; TRBD2 might be the D (6 bases). The CDR3 has 14 residues. Germline V gives CDR1 MDHEN, CDR2 SYDVKM. V dropped 7 bases and J dropped 0 bases, with 10 bases sitting between them. CDR3 DNA sequence: TGTGCCAGCACCTTCGGGAGCTCCTACAATGAGCAGTTCTTC. Its translation: CASTFGSSYNEQFF.

At least ten counts were recorded for this clonotype. The chain has TRBV5-1 and TRBJ2-3; D not certain. CDR3 size: 15 residues. V dropped 1 base and J dropped 1 base, with 10 bases sitting between them. CDR1 is SGHRS, CDR2 YFSETQ, per germline. The CDR3 sequence: CASSLFPDGTDTQYF. The CDR3 nucleotides read TGCGCCAGCAGCTTGTTTCCCGATGGCACAGATACGCAGTATTTT.

This clonotype was found many times. V usage is TRBV3-1 and J usage is TRBJ1-2; D unclear. Between the trimmed V and J ends, which lost 4 bases and 4 bases, there was a span of 10 bases. CDR1 and CDR2 from the germline V gene are LGHDT and YNNKEL (reference sequence). This CDR3 region has 13 residues. The CDR3 region has the DNA TGTGCCAGCAGCCCCGGTATCTCCTATGGCTACACCTTC. It encodes CASSPGISYGYTF.

At least ten counts were recorded for this clonotype. J is TRBJ1-2 and V is TRBV20-1; tentative D call: TRBD1 (5 bases). With 6 bases removed from V and 5 bases from J, the gap between germline ends came to 13 bases. Per germline, CDR1 DFQATT and CDR2 SNEGSKA (reference sequence). The CDR3 consists of 12 residues. The CDR3 bases are TGCAGTGCCGCGGACATTAAGTATGGCTACACCTTC. Its translation: CSAADIKYGYTF.

This clonotype was detected many times. The chain uses TRBV10-3 and TRBJ1-4; D is undetermined. The CDR3 consists of 14 residues. Between the trimmed V and J ends, which lost 2 bases and 7 bases, there was a span of 11 bases. The germline CDR1 and CDR2 sequences are ENHRY and SYGVKD. The CDR3 nucleotides are TGTGCCATCAGTGAGGGCGGATTGGGTGAAAAACTGTTTTTT. It encodes CAISEGGLGEKLFF.

The V call is TRBV10-3, the J call TRBJ2-3; 11 positions agree with TRBD1. There are 14 residues in the CDR3. With V trimmed by 6 bases and J by 3 bases, 2 bases remained unmatched. The germline V gene encodes CDR1 ENHRY and CDR2 SYGVKD. The CDR3 reads CAIRRDRGTDTQYF. DNA for the CDR3: TGTGCCATCAGGAGGGACAGGGGGACAGATACGCAGTATTTT.

This clonotype was seen only a few times. The chain links TRBV7-9 to TRBJ1-1; D uncertain. CDR1 is SEHNR, CDR2 FQNEAQ, per germline (reference sequence). CDR3 size: 13 residues. Trimming left V 4 bases short and J 3 bases short, with 9 bases between. CDR3 protein: CASSSLVHTEAFF. The CDR3 DNA sequence: TGTGCCAGCAGCTCCCTCGTCCACACTGAAGCTTTCTTT.

This clonotype was seen repeatedly, ten times or more. The chain links TRBV10-3 to TRBJ2-7; 12 bases line up with TRBD2. The CDR3 is 16 amino acids. Germline CDR1 is ENHRY and CDR2 is SYGVKD. J gave up 0 bases and V 6 bases, and 6 bases lay outside the gene matches. The chain's CDR3 is CAIRTSGSYPSYEQYF. The CDR3, as DNA: TGTGCCATCAGGACTAGCGGGAGTTACCCCTCCTACGAGCAGTACTTC.

Many counts were recorded for this clonotype. The V call is TRBV6-5, the J call TRBJ1-5; D perhaps matches TRBD1 (5 bases). The germline V gene has CDR1 MNHEY and CDR2 SVGAGI. The CDR3 is 14 amino acids. With 2 bases removed from V and 3 bases from J, the gap between germline ends came to 8 bases. Here the CDR3 reads CASSYRGLNQPQHF. The CDR3 nucleotides read TGTGCCAGCAGTTACAGGGGCCTCAATCAGCCCCAGCATTTT.

This clonotype was seen more than once but under ten times. CDR3 sequence: CASSLEDRAAFF. CDR3 coding DNA: TGTGCCAGCAGCTTAGAGGACAGGGCTGCTTTCTTT. V is TRBV7-2 and J is TRBJ1-1, with TRBD1 identical over 8 bases. J was trimmed by 11 bases and V by 1 base; bases with no gene match: 3. CDR3 length equals 12 residues. The germline V gene has CDR1 SGHTA and CDR2 FQGNSA.

This clonotype came up a few times. The chain uses TRBV7-3 and TRBJ2-5; TRBD1 matches 7 bases. The germline CDR1 and CDR2 sequences are SGHTA and FQGTGA. V lost 5 bases and J lost 5; bases outside the gene matches: 8. There are 14 residues in the CDR3. The CDR3 spells CASSQGQPGETQYF. The CDR3, as DNA: TGTGCCAGCAGCCAGGGACAGCCGGGGGAGACCCAGTACTTC.